This note documents a single T cell receptor (beta chain) sequence. The authors' processing: Reference gene primer amplification gave nucleated cell count estimates. Sequencing used immunoSEQ multiplex PCR; TCRdb keeps in-frame clones, though not all of them. The V and J calls and clone size come from that table; D and trimming were worked out from the DNA. The sample has over 200,000 clones; under 90% are singletons. Looked up from germline, CDR1 is SGHVS and CDR2 is FQNEAQ. V dropped 10 bases and J dropped 5 bases, with 20 bases sitting between them. This CDR3 has 14 amino acids. This sample is part of a study of blood T cell repertoires in COVID-19. Across the study: In each case, the material was cDNA or gDNA derived from T cells, B-cell-depleted T cells, or PBMCs.

The sequenced material came from peripheral blood. The source of this sequence is a man between 45 and 60 years old with COVID-19, enrolled during active disease. This chain joins TRBV7-8 and TRBJ1-2, with no clear D. The CDR3 here is CAINTKGSSYGYTF. The CDR3 nucleotides are TGTGCCATCAACACTAAAGGGAGTTCTTATGGCTACACCTTC.